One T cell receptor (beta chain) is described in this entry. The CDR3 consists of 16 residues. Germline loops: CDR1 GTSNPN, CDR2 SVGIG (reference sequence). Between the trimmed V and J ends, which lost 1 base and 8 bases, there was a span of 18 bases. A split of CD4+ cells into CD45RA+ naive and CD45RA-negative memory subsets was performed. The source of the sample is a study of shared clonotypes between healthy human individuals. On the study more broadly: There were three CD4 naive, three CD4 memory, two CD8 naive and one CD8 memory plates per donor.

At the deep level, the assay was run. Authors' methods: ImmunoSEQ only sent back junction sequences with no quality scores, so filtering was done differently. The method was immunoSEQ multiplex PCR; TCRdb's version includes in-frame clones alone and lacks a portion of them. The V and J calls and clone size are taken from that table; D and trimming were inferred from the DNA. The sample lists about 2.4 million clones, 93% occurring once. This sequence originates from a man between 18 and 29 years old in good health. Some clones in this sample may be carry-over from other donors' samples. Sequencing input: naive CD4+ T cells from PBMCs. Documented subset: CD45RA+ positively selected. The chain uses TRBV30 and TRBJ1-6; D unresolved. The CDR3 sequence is CAWSGRISQGHSPLHF. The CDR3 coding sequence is TGTGCCTGGAGTGGCCGTATCAGCCAAGGGCATTCACCCCTCCACTTT. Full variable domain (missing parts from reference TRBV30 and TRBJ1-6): SQTIHQWPATLVQPVGSPLSLECTVEGTSNPNLYWYRQAAGRGLQLLFYSVGIGQISSEVPQNLSASRPQDRQFILSSKKLLLSDSGFYLCAWSGRISQGHSPLHFGNGTRLTVT.